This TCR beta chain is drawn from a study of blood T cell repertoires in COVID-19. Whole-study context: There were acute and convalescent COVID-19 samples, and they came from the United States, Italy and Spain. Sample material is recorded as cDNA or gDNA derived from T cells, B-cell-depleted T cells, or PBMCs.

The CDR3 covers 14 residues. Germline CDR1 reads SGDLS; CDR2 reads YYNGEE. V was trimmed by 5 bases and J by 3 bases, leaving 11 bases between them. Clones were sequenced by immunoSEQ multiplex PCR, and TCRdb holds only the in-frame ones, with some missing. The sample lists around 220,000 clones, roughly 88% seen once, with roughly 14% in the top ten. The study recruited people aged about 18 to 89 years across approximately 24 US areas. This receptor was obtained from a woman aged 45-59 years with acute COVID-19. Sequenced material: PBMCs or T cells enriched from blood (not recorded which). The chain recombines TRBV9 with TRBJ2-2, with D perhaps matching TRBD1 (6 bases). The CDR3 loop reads CASRIQGHTGELFF. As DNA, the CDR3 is TGTGCCAGCAGGATACAGGGTCACACCGGGGAGCTGTTTTTT.